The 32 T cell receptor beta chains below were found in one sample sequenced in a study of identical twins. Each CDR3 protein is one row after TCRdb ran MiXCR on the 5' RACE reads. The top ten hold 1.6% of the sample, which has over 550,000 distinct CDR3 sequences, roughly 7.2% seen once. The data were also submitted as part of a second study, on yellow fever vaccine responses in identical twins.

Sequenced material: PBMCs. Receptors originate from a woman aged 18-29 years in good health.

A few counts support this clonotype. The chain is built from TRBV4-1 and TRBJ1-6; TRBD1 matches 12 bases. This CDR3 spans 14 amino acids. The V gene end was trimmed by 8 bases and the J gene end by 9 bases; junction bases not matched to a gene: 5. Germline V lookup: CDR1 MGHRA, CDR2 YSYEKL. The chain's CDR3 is CASGDRGLGSPLHF. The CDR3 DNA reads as TGCGCCAGCGGGGACAGGGGGCTCGGTTCACCCCTCCACTTT.

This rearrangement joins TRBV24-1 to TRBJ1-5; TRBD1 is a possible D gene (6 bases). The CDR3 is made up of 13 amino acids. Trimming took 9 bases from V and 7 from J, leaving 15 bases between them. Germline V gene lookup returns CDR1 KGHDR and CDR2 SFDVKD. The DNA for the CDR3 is TGTGCCACCGGAGGGGGGCTGGGGCAGCCCCAGCATTTT. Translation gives CATGGGLGQPQHF.

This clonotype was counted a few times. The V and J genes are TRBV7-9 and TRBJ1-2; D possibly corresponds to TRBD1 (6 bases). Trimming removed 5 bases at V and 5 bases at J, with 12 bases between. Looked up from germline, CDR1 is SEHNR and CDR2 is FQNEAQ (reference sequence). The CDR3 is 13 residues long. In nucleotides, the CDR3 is TGTGCCAGCAGCGGCCGGGACACTTATGGCTACACCTTC. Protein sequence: CASSGRDTYGYTF.

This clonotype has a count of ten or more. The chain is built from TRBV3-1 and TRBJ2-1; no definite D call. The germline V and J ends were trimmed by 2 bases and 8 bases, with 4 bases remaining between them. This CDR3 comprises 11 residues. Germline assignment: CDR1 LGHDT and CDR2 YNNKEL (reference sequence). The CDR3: CASSQFDEQFF. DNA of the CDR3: TGTGCCAGCAGCCAATTTGATGAGCAGTTCTTC.

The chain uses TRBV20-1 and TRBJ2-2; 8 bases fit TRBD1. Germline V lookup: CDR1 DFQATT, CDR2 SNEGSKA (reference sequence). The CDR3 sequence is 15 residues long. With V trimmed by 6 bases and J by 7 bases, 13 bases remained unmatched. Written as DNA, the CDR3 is TGCAGTGCCGACAGGCCCGACAGGGGAGGCGGGGAGCTGTTTTTT. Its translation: CSADRPDRGGGELFF.

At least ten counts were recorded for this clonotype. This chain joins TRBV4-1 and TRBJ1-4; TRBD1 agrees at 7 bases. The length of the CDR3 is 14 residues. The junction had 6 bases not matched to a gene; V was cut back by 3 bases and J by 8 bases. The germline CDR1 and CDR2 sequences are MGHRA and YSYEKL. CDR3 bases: TGCGCCAGCAGCCATAGGACAGGACAGGAAAAACTGTTTTTT. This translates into CASSHRTGQEKLFF.

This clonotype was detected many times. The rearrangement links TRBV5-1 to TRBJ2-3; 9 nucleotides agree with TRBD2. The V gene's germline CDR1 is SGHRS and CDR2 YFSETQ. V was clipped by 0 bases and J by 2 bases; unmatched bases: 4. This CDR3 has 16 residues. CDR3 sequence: CASSLVAGGPTDTQYF. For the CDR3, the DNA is TGCGCCAGCAGCTTGGTGGCGGGAGGGCCCACAGATACGCAGTATTTT.

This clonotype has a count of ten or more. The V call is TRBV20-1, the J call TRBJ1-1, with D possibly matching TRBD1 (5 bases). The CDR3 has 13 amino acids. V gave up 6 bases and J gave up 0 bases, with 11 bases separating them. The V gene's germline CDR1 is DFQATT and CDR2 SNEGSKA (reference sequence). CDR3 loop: CSAPGTVNTEAFF. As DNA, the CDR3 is TGCAGTGCCCCCGGGACGGTGAACACTGAAGCTTTCTTT.

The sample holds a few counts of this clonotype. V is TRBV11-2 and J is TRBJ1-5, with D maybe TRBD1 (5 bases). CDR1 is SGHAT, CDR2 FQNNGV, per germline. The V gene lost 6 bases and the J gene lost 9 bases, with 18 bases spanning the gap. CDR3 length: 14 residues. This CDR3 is CASSPEGLSGPQHF. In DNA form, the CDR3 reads TGTGCCAGCAGTCCTGAGGGGCTCTCGGGGCCCCAGCATTTT.

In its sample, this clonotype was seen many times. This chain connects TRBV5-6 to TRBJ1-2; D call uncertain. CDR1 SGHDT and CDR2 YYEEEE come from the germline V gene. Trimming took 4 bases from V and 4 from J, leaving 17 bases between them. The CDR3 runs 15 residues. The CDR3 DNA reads TGTGCCAGCAGCGCCGGGCCTTCCGAGGTCTATGGCTACACCTTC. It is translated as CASSAGPSEVYGYTF.

The CDR3 DNA sequence: TGTGCCACCAGTGATTTAGGTCCAGAGCAGTTCTTC. Protein: CATSDLGPEQFF. The gene calls are TRBV24-1 and TRBJ2-1; D ambiguous. CDR3 length: 12 residues. Trimming cost V 1 base and J 10 bases, with 7 bases left between them. Germline-derived CDR1 and CDR2 are KGHDR and SFDVKD.

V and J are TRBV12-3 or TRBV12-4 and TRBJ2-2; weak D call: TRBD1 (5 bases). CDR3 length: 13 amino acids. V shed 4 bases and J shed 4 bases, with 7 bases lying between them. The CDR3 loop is CASSSTATGELFF. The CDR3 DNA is TGTGCCAGCAGTTCGACAGCCACCGGGGAGCTGTTTTTT.

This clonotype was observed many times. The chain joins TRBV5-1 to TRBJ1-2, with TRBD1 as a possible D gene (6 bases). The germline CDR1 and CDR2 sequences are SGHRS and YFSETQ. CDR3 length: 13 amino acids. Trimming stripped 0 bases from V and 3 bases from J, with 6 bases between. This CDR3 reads CASSLGTDYGYTF. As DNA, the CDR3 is TGCGCCAGCAGCTTGGGGACAGACTATGGCTACACCTTC.

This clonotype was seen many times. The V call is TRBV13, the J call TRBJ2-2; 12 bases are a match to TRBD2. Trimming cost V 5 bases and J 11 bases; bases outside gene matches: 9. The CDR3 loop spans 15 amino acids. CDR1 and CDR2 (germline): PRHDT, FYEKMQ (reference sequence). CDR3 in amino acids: CASSMRLAGDPELFF. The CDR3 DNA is TGTGCCAGCAGCATGAGACTAGCGGGAGACCCAGAGCTGTTTTTT.

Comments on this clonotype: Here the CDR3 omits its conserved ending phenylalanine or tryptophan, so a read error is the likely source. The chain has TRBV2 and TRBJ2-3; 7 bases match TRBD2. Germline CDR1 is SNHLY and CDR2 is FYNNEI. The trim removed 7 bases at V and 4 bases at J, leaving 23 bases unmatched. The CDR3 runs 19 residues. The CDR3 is CASNTRLSGRERPPDTQYL. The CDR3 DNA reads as TGTGCCAGCAACACCAGGCTTTCGGGGCGGGAGCGTCCGCCAGATACGCAGTATCTT.

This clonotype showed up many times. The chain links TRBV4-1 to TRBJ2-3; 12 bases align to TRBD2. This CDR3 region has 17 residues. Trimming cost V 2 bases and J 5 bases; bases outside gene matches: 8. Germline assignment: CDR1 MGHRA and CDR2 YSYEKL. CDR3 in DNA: TGCGCCAGCAGCCAACCTCAGACTAGCGGGAGACAAGATACGCAGTATTTT. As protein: CASSQPQTSGRQDTQYF.

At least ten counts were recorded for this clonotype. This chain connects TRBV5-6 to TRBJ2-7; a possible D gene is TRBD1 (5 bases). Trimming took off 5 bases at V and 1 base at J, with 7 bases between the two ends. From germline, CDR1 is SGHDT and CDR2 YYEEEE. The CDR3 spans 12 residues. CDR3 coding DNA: TGTGCCAGCAGTTCAGGGTCCTACGAGCAGTACGTC. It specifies CASSSGSYEQYV.

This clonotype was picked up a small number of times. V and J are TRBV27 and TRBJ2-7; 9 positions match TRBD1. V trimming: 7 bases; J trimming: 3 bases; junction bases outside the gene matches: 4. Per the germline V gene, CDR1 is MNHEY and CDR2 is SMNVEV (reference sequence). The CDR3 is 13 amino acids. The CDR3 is CASKTGGRYEQYF. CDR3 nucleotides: TGTGCCAGCAAAACAGGGGGCCGCTACGAGCAGTACTTC.

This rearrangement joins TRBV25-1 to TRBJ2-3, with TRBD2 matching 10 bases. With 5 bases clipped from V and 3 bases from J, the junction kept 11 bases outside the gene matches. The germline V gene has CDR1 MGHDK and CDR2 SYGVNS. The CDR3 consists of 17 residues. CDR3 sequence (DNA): TGTGCCAGCAGTCCCCCTGTGGGTAGCGGGAGGACAGATACGCAGTATTTT. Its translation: CASSPPVGSGRTDTQYF.

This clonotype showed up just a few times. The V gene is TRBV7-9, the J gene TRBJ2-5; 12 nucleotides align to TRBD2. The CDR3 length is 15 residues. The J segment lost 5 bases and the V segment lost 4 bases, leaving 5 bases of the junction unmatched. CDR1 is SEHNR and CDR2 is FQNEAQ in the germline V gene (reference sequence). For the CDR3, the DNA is TGTGCCAGCAGCTCTGCTAGCGGGGGGGCTGAGACCCAGTACTTC. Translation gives CASSSASGGAETQYF.

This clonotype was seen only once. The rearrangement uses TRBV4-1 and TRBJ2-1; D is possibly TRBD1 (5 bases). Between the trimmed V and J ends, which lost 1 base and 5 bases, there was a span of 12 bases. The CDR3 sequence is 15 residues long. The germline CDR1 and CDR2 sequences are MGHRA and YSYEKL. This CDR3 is CASSQAAGFNNEQFF. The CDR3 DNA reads TGCGCCAGCAGCCAAGCGGCAGGGTTCAACAATGAGCAGTTCTTC.

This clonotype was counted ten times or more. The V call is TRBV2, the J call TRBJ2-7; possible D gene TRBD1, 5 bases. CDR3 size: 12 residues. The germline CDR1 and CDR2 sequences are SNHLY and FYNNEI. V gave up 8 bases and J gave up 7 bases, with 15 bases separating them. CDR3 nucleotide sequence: TGTGCCAGCTTCTACTCGACAGAAGAGCAGTACTTC. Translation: CASFYSTEEQYF.

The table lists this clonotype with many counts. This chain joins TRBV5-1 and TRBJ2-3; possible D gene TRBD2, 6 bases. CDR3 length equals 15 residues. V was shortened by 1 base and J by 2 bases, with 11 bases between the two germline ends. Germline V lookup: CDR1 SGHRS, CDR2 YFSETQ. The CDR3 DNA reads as TGCGCCAGCAGCTTGAGGACTACCCCCACAGATACGCAGTATTTT. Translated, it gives CASSLRTTPTDTQYF.

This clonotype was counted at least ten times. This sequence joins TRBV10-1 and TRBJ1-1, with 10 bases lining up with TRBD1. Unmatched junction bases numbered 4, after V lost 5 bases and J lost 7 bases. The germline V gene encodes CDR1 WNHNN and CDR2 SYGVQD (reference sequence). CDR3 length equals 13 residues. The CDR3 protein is CASSHGTGVEAFF. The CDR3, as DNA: TGCGCCAGCAGTCATGGGACAGGGGTTGAAGCTTTCTTT.

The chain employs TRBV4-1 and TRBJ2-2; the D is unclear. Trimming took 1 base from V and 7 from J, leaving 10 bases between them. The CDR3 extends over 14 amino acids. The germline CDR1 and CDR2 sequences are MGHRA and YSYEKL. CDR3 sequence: CASSQGMPIGELFF. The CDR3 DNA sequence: TGCGCCAGCAGCCAAGGAATGCCTATCGGGGAGCTGTTTTTT.

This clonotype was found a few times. This chain's CDR3 is CASSEAPGEGTEAFF. The CDR3 region has the DNA TGTGCCAGCAGTGAAGCGCCAGGGGAAGGCACTGAAGCTTTCTTT. This sequence joins TRBV2 and TRBJ1-1, with D maybe TRBD1 (6 bases). The CDR3 is 15 residues long. Trimming took 0 bases from V and 4 from J, leaving 12 bases between them. Germline V lookup: CDR1 SNHLY, CDR2 FYNNEI.

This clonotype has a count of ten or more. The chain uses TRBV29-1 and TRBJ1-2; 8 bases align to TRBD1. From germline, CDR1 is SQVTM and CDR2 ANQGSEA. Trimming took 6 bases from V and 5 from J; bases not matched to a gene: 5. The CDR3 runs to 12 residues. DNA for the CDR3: TGCAGCGTGGCGGACAGGGTGTATGGCTACACCTTC. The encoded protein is CSVADRVYGYTF.

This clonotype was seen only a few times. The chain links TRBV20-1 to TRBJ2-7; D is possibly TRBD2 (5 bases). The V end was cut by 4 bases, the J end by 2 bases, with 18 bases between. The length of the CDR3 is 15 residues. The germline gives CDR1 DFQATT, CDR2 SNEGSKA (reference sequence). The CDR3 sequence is CSAIRPSGSPYEQYF. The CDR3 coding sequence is TGCAGTGCTATCCGCCCAAGCGGAAGCCCCTACGAGCAGTACTTC.

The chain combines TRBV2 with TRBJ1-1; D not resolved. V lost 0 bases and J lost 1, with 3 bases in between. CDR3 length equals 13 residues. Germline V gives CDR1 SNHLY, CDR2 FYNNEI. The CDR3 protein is CASSEARNTEAFF. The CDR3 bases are TGTGCCAGCAGTGAAGCCAGGAACACTGAAGCTTTCTTT.

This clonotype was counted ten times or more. Written as DNA, the CDR3 is TGTGCCACCAGCAGTAGACTAGTCCGGGTCACAGATACGCAGTATTTT. As protein: CATSSRLVRVTDTQYF. The chain links TRBV15 to TRBJ2-3; tentative D call: TRBD2 (6 bases). The V gene's germline CDR1 is LNHNV and CDR2 YYDKDF (reference sequence). V lost 3 bases to trimming and J lost 2 bases, with 15 bases between them. The CDR3 is 16 residues long.

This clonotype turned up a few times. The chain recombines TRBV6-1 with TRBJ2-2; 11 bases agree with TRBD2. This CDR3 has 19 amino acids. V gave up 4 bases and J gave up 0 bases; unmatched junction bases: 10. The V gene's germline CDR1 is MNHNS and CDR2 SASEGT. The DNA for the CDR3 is TGTGCCAGCAGTGGTCTAGCGGGGGGACCTAGCGCGAACACCGGGGAGCTGTTTTTT. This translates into CASSGLAGGPSANTGELFF.

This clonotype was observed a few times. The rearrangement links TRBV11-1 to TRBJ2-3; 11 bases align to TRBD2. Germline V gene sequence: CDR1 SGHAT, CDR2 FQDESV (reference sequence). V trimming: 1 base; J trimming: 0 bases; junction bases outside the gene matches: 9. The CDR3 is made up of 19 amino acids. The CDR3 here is CASSLGAGTSGTSTDTQYF. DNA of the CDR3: TGTGCCAGCAGCTTAGGGGCCGGGACTAGCGGAACTAGCACAGATACGCAGTATTTT.